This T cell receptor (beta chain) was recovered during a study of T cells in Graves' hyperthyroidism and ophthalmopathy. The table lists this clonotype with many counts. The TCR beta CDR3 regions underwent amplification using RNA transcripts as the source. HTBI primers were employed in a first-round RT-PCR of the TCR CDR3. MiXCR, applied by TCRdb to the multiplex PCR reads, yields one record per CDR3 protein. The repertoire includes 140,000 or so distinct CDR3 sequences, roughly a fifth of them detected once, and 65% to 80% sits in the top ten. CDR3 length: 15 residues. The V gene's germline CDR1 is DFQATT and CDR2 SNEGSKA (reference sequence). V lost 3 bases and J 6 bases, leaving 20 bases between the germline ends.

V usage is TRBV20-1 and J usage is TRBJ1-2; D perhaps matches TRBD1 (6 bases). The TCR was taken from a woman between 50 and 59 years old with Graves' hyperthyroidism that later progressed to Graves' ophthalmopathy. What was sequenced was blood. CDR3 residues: CSARARDTPTDGYTF. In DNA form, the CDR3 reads TGCAGTGCTAGGGCCAGGGACACCCCAACGGATGGCTACACCTTC.